The source of this T cell receptor (beta chain) is a study of early T cells in non-severe SARS-CoV-2 infection. This CDR3 region has 14 residues. Germline V gene lookup returns CDR1 SGHNT and CDR2 YYREEE (reference sequence). V was trimmed by 3 bases and J by 0 bases, leaving 9 bases between them. This clonotype was recorded at least ten times. From the 5' RACE reads, TCRdb called clonotypes with MiXCR, one entry per CDR3 protein. The sample carries 57,000 or so distinct CDR3 sequences, around 5.6% recorded once. The rearrangement joins TRBV5-4 to TRBJ1-2; D gene ambiguous. The sequencing input was whole blood. The source of this sequence is an adult who was a healthcare worker with PCR-confirmed SARS-CoV-2 infection or an uninfected control (not recorded which). CDR3 residues: CASSSNSSNYGYTF. CDR3 in DNA: TGTGCCAGCAGCTCCAATTCATCTAACTATGGCTACACCTTC.